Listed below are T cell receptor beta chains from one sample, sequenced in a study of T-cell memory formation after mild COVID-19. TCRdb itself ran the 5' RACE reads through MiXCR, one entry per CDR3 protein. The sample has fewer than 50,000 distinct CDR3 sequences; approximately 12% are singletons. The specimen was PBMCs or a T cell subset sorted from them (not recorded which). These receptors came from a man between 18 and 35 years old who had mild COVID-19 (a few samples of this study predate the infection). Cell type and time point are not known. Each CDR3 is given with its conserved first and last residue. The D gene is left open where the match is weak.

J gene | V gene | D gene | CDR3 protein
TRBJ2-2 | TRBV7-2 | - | CASSLRGGRNTGELFF
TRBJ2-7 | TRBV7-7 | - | CASSLGDSSYEQYF
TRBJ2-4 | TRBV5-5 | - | CASSAGLEGNIQYF
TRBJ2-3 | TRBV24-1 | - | CASWTGSTDTQYF
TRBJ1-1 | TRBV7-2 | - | CASSPFGLNTEAFF
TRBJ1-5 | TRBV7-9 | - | CASSLNTNQPQHF
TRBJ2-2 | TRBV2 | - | CASTGGGNTGELFF
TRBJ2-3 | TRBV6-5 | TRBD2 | CASSPAGGINTQYF
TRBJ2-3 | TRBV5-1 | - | CASSLTGGPTDTQYF
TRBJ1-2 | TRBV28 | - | CASRRTAGGRVYGYTF